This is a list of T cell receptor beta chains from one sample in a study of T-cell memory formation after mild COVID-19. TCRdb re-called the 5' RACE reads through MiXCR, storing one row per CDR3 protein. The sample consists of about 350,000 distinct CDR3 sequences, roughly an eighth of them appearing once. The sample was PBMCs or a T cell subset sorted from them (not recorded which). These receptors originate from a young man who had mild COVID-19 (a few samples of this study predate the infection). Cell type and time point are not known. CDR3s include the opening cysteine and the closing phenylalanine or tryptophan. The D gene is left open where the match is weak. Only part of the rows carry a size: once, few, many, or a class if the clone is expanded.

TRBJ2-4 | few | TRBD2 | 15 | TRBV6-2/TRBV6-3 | TGTGCCAGCAGTTACCCCGAGCGGGGCGGGGGCATTCAGTACTTC | CASSYPERGGGIQYF
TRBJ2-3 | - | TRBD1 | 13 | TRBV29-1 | TGCAGCGCGACAGGGGGATTGGCAGATACGCAGTATTTT | CSATGGLADTQYF
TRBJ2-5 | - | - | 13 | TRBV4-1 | TGCGCCAGCAGCCGGTCGGGGGATGAGACCCAGTACTTC | CASSRSGDETQYF
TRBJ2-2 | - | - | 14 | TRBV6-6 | TGTGCCAGCGGAAGCGGAGGGGTCCCCGGGGAGCTGTTTTTT | CASGSGGVPGELFF
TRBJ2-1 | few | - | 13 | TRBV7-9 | TGTGCCAGCAGCTTCAGGAACTACAATGAGCAGTTCTTC | CASSFRNYNEQFF
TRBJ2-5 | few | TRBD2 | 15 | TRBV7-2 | TGTGCCAGCAGCTTCGTCGCGGGGGGGCCTGGGACCCAGTACTTC | CASSFVAGGPGTQYF
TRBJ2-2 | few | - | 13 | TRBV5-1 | TGCGCCAGCAGCTTGGCCGAGATGGGGGAGCTGTTTTTT | CASSLAEMGELFF
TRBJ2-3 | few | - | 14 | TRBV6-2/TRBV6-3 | TGTGCCAGCACCTGGGCGGGGTACACAGATACGCAGTATTTT | CASTWAGYTDTQYF
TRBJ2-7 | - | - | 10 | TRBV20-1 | TGCAGTGCGGCGGACGTCGGACAGTACTTC | CSAADVGQYF
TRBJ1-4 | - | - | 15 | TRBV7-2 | TGTGCCAGCAGCTTAGTATCAGGGGAACTAGAAAAACTGTTTTTT | CASSLVSGELEKLFF
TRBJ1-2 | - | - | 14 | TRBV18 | TGTGCCAGCTCACAAACAGGGTTTGACTATGGCTACACCTTC | CASSQTGFDYGYTF
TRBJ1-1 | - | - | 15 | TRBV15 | TGTGCCACCAGCAGAGCCCTCGAGGCCGACACTGAAGCTTTCTTT | CATSRALEADTEAFF
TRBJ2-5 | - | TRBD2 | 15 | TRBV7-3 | TGTGCCAGCAGCCCCTCTAGCGGGGGGGCAGAGACCCAGTACTTC | CASSPSSGGAETQYF
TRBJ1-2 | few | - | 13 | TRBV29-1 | TGCAGCGTTGATGGTGGAGCCAGCTATGGCTACACCTTC | CSVDGGASYGYTF
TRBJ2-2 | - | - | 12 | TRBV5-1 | TGCGCCAGCAGCCGGTTCCCCGGGGAGCTGTTTTTT | CASSRFPGELFF
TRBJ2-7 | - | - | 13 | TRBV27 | TGTGCCAGCAGTGTAAAACGCCCTTACGAGCAGTACTTC | CASSVKRPYEQYF
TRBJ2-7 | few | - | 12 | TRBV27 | TGTGCCAGCGGTACCCTGGACTACGAGCAGTACTTC | CASGTLDYEQYF
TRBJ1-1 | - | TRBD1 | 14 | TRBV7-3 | TGTGCCAGCAGCTTGACAGGGAGGCACACTGAAGCTTTCTTT | CASSLTGRHTEAFF
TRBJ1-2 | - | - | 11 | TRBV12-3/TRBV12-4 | TGTGCCAGCAGTTTCTATTTACGCGCCCACTTC | CASSFYLRAHF
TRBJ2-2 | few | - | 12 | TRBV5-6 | TGTGCCAGCAGCCTATTAGCCGGGGAGCTGTTTTTT | CASSLLAGELFF
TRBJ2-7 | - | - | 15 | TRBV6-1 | TGTGCCAGCAGTGAACCCACGGTCAGCTTCTACGAGCAGTACTTC | CASSEPTVSFYEQYF
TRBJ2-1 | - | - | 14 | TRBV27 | TGTGCCAGCAGTTTATCGGGAACCAACAATGAGCAGTTCTTC | CASSLSGTNNEQFF
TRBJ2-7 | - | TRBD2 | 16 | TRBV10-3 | TGTGCCATCAGTGACCTGCTAGCGGGGCGCTCCTACGAGCAGTACTTC | CAISDLLAGRSYEQYF
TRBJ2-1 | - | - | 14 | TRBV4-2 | TGTGCCAGCAGCCAAGTACTCACCCACAATGAGCAGTTCTTC | CASSQVLTHNEQFF
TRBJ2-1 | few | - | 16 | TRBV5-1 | TGCGCCAGCAGCCCCCCTGCTTACCCAGACTACAATGAGCAGTTCTTC | CASSPPAYPDYNEQFF
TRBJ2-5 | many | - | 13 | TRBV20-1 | TGCAGTGCTAGAGACAGGGTCCAAGAGACCCAGTACTTC | CSARDRVQETQYF
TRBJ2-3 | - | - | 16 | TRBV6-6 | TGTGCCAGCAGCGAACAGCAGGGGGCAGCGGGGGATACGCAGTATTTT | CASSEQQGAAGDTQYF
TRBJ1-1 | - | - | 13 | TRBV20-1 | TGCAGTGCCCCACGCAGGGGTACCACTGAAGCTTTCTTT | CSAPRRGTTEAFF
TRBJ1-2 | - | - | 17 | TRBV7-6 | TGTGCCAGCAGCTGGGGGTCCCGAGGGACCATCAACTATGGCTACACCTTC | CASSWGSRGTINYGYTF
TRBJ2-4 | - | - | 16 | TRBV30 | TGTGCCTGGAGTCCCCGGAACCTTTTAGCCAAAAACATTCAGTACTTC | CAWSPRNLLAKNIQYF
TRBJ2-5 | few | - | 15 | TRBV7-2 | TGTGCCAGCAGCTTTGGGGGGGCGCGAGGAGAGACCCAGTACTTC | CASSFGGARGETQYF
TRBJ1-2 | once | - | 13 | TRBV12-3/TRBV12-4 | TGTGCCAGCAGTTTGCGGACTAACTATGGCTACACCTTC | CASSLRTNYGYTF
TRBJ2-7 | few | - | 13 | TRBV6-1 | TGTGCCAGCGCGGCAGGGGTAGGGTACGAGCAGTACTTC | CASAAGVGYEQYF
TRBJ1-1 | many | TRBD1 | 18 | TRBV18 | TGTGCCAGCTCACCACGGTCGACAGGGCGCGACATGAACACTGAAGCTTTCTTT | CASSPRSTGRDMNTEAFF
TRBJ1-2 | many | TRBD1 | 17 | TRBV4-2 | TGTGCCAGCAGCCAAGAATTAGGGGTGGGACAGGCGTCTGGCTACACCTTC | CASSQELGVGQASGYTF